This entry lists 19 T cell receptor beta chains sequenced from one sample in a study of blood T cells in healthy people across ages. Through a sample-barcoded 5' primer and a J-beta primer mix, a second PCR was run for about 6 to 12 cycles. TCRdb ran MiXCR on the 5' RACE reads and lists one entry per CDR3 protein. The sample includes 380,000 or so distinct CDR3 sequences, 45% to 60% of them seen just once. Sequenced: blood. The receptors were gathered from a man between 60 and 70 years old in good health.

V is TRBV5-7 and J is TRBJ2-2; 10 bases map to TRBD1. TRBV5-7 is treated as an ORF (open reading frame) with a function not yet certain. The CDR3 has 19 residues. Losses at the gene ends were 5 bases for V and 2 bases for J; bases not matched to a gene: 15. The CDR3 sequence: CASRKDRGRKEGNTGELFF. CDR3 nucleotides: TGTGCCAGCAGGAAAGACAGGGGGCGGAAAGAAGGAAACACCGGGGAGCTGTTTTTT.

This clonotype was observed a handful of times. The chain has TRBV14 and TRBJ2-1; D remains unclear. V dropped 2 bases and J dropped 0 bases, with 8 bases sitting between them. CDR3 length: 15 amino acids. Germline lookup yields CDR1 SGHDN and CDR2 FVKESK. The CDR3, as DNA: TGTGCCAGCAGCCAACTCGCGGTCTCCTACAATGAGCAGTTCTTC. It yields the protein CASSQLAVSYNEQFF.

The genes are TRBV5-4 and TRBJ1-2, with TRBD1 matching 8 bases. The ends lost 4 bases at V and 4 bases at J; junction bases unmatched: 6. The CDR3 is 14 amino acids. Germline V gene data show CDR1 as SGHNT and CDR2 as YYREEE (reference sequence). DNA for the CDR3: TGTGCCAGCAGCCTGGGACAGGTGGGCTATGGCTACACCTTC. It translates to CASSLGQVGYGYTF.

The V and J genes are TRBV18 and TRBJ2-7, with D perhaps matching TRBD1 (6 bases). CDR1 is KGHSH, CDR2 LQKENI, per germline. The length of the CDR3 is 12 residues. V lost 8 bases and J lost 5, with 13 bases in between. CDR3 sequence: CASAPTGNEQYF. Written as DNA, the CDR3 is TGTGCCAGCGCGCCTACAGGGAACGAGCAGTACTTC.

This clonotype was seen only once. This sequence joins TRBV11-2 and TRBJ2-5, with 7 nucleotides matching TRBD2. J gave up 5 bases and V 0 bases, and 6 bases lay outside the gene matches. Germline values: CDR1 SGHAT, CDR2 FQNNGV. This CDR3 has 15 residues. The CDR3 sequence: CASSLDLGGVETQYF. CDR3 sequence (DNA): TGTGCCAGCAGCTTAGATCTGGGGGGGGTCGAGACCCAGTACTTC.

The CDR3 protein is CASSPPPFGEQYF. The CDR3 DNA follows: TGTGCCAGCAGCCCTCCTCCCTTTGGGGAGCAGTACTTC. This chain joins TRBV7-9 and TRBJ2-5; D possibly corresponds to TRBD2 (5 bases). The length of the CDR3 is 13 residues. Germline CDR1 and CDR2: SEHNR and FQNEAQ (reference sequence). V gave up 5 bases and J gave up 11 bases, with 18 bases separating them.

The chain carries TRBV2 and TRBJ2-1; 8 bases are shared with TRBD2. Per germline, CDR1 SNHLY and CDR2 FYNNEI. This CDR3 region has 12 residues. V lost 6 bases, J lost 13 bases, and 8 bases stayed unmatched. The CDR3 DNA sequence: TGTGCCAGCAGGCCCACCGGGACTAGTCAGTTCTTC. This sequence encodes CASRPTGTSQFF.

Ten or more counts support this clonotype. The gene calls are TRBV7-2 and TRBJ2-7; a weak D match, TRBD1 (5 bases). CDR3 length: 13 amino acids. Looked up from germline, CDR1 is SGHTA and CDR2 is FQGNSA. The V end lost 2 bases, the J end lost 1 base, and 6 bases lay between the germline ends. CDR3 protein: CASSLRQSYEQYF. The CDR3 nucleotides are TGTGCCAGCAGCTTAAGACAGTCCTACGAGCAGTACTTC. The entire variable domain, with the rest obtained from reference TRBV7-2 and TRBJ2-7, is as follows: GAGVSQSPSNKVTEKGKDVELRCDPISGHTALYWYRQSLGQGLEFLIYFQGNSAPDKSGLPSDRFSAERTGGSVSTLTIQRTQQEDSAVYLCASSLRQSYEQYFGPGTRLTVT.

This clonotype occurred once. The V call is TRBV20-1, the J call TRBJ2-4, with a tentative D call TRBD2 (7 bases). The CDR3 has 16 amino acids. V shed 6 bases and J shed 0 bases, with 18 bases lying between them. From germline, CDR1 is DFQATT and CDR2 SNEGSKA (reference sequence). CDR3 residues: CSAQWRRGLAKNIQYF. For the CDR3, the DNA is TGCAGTGCCCAGTGGCGGCGGGGGCTAGCCAAAAACATTCAGTACTTC.

The sample holds a few counts of this clonotype. The gene calls are TRBV7-2 and TRBJ2-7; D is uncertain. Trimming pared 4 bases from V and 3 bases from J, leaving 7 bases between. The germline V gene encodes CDR1 SGHTA and CDR2 FQGNSA. The CDR3 consists of 12 residues. The CDR3 DNA follows: TGTGCCAGCAGCTCGTCTTTCTACGAGCAGTACTTC. Its protein product is CASSSSFYEQYF.

The chain carries TRBV20-1 and TRBJ2-5; no clear D. V gave up 4 bases and J gave up 7 bases, with 7 bases separating them. The length of the CDR3 is 10 residues. The germline gives CDR1 DFQATT, CDR2 SNEGSKA (reference sequence). CDR3 sequence (DNA): TGCAGTGCTAACCCGGGGACCCAGTACTTC. Its translation: CSANPGTQYF.

The chain uses TRBV7-2 and TRBJ2-7; 9 bases line up with TRBD2. Germline V gene lookup returns CDR1 SGHTA and CDR2 FQGNSA. The CDR3 loop spans 15 amino acids. J gave up 2 bases and V 4 bases, and 6 bases lay outside the gene matches. CDR3 in amino acids: CASSYTSGPTYEQYF. The CDR3 nucleotides are TGTGCCAGCAGCTACACTAGCGGGCCGACCTACGAGCAGTACTTC.

In its sample, this clonotype was seen a few times. The chain employs TRBV7-9 and TRBJ2-7, with TRBD1 matching over 7 bases. The DNA matches TRBJ2-5 better at its end, which makes the J call doubtful. This CDR3 is built from 14 residues. Germline V gives CDR1 SEHNR, CDR2 FQNEAQ (reference sequence). CDR3 region: CASSARQGIETQYF. CDR3 in DNA: TGTGCCAGCAGCGCACGACAGGGAATAGAGACCCAGTACTTC.

V and J are TRBV25-1 and TRBJ2-5; 12 bases match TRBD1. Near its end, the DNA agrees better with TRBJ2-7, so the J call may be wrong. This CDR3 is built from 15 residues. Germline CDR1 is MGHDK and CDR2 is SYGVNS. The chain's CDR3 is CASRSPGQGANEQYF. CDR3 nucleotide sequence: TGTGCCAGCAGATCACCGGGACAGGGGGCGAACGAGCAGTACTTC.

V usage is TRBV25-1 and J usage is TRBJ1-2; TRBD1 agrees at 7 bases. CDR3 length: 16 amino acids. Germline loops: CDR1 MGHDK, CDR2 SYGVNS. V dropped 4 bases and J dropped 1; count of bases not matched to a gene: 9. The DNA for the CDR3 is TGTGCCAGCAGTGTTTGGACAGGCATTGTTAACTATGGCTACACCTTC. Encoded protein: CASSVWTGIVNYGYTF.

To note about this clonotype: The junction differs from germline at one of its ends, possibly a read error. The rearrangement joins TRBV10-3 to TRBJ2-3, with D perhaps TRBD2 (5 bases). The V gene's germline CDR1 is ENHRY and CDR2 SYGVKD. This CDR3 is built from 12 residues. CDR3 bases: TGTGCCATCAGTTACCTACGGGATATGCAGTATTTT. Translation: CAISYLRDMQYF.

This clonotype was seen once. The V call is TRBV6-6, the J call TRBJ2-1; 12 positions agree with TRBD1. Germline-derived CDR1 and CDR2 are MNHNY and SVGAGI (reference sequence). V lost 7 bases, J lost 7 bases, and 5 bases stayed unmatched. There are 14 residues in the CDR3. This CDR3 reads CASMGQGAENEQFF. The CDR3 nucleotides read TGTGCCAGCATGGGACAGGGGGCGGAGAATGAGCAGTTCTTC.

The chain has TRBV29-1 and TRBJ2-3; D not resolved. V lost 2 bases and J lost 5, with 11 bases in between. Germline-derived CDR1 and CDR2 are SQVTM and ANQGSEA. CDR3 length: 13 amino acids. CDR3 nucleotides: TGCAGCGTTGAACTGGGAATCGGAGATACGCAGTATTTT. Protein sequence: CSVELGIGDTQYF.

The rearrangement links TRBV7-2 to TRBJ2-5; D is uncertain. V was clipped by 4 bases and J by 5 bases, with 17 bases between them. Per germline, CDR1 SGHTA and CDR2 FQGNSA. The CDR3 has 15 residues. The CDR3 is CASSSYTNPKETQYF. CDR3 DNA sequence: TGTGCCAGCAGCTCTTACACAAATCCGAAGGAGACCCAGTACTTC.